The clone carrying this T cell receptor (beta chain) has just a few counts. Antigen: not known. The CDR3 sequence is 16 residues long. CDR1 is DFQATT and CDR2 is SNEGSKA in the germline V gene (reference sequence). V lost 3 bases to trimming and J lost 3 bases, with 17 bases between them. TCRdb redid the calling of the 5' RACE reads with MiXCR, one entry per CDR3 protein. The sample lists tens of thousands of distinct CDR3 sequences, about 11% occurring once. This specimen belongs to a study of CD8 T cells in ankylosing spondylitis. Points from the study as a whole: Reported data indicate significant enrichment of disease-linked clones within matched ankylosing spondylitis synovial fluid. Seemingly characteristic of ankylosing spondylitis blood was a TCR beta motif consisting of several highly homologous variants.

The clonotype was recovered from a male donor with ankylosing spondylitis or in good health (not recorded which). J is TRBJ1-4 and V is TRBV20-1; D remains unclear. Sample: blood, either unsorted or a sorted T cell fraction (not recorded which). CDR3 loop: CSASLVSGFANEKLFF. CDR3 coding DNA: TGCAGTGCTAGTCTTGTCTCGGGGTTCGCTAATGAAAAACTGTTTTTT.